A selection of T cell receptor beta chains follows, all from one sample in a study of cytomegalovirus exposure and HLA in healthy donors. Sequencing was performed with immunoSEQ multiplex PCR; in TCRdb, only in-frame clones are kept and a portion is missing. The repertoire holds 200,000 to 250,000 clones, with approximately 88% as singletons. Sequenced input: PBMCs. The receptors derive from a woman between 25 and 40 years old in good health and CMV-seropositive. Each CDR3 is given with its conserved first and last residue. The order of the fields is CDR3 length, D gene, J gene, clone size, V gene, CDR3 protein, CDR3 DNA. The D gene is left open where the match is weak. Rows give clone size only sometimes, using once, few, many, or a class for an expanded clone.

cdr3_length: 15; d_call: -; j_call: TRBJ1-4; clone_size: -; v_call: TRBV7-9; cdr3_aa: CASSVLDNNNEKLFF; cdr3_nt: TGTGCCAGCAGCGTCCTAGACAACAATAATGAAAAACTGTTTTTT
cdr3_length: 14; d_call: TRBD2; j_call: TRBJ2-5; clone_size: -; v_call: TRBV30; cdr3_aa: CAWEPGLAVETQYF; cdr3_nt: TGTGCCTGGGAGCCGGGACTAGCGGTAGAGACCCAGTACTTC
cdr3_length: 13; d_call: -; j_call: TRBJ1-1; clone_size: -; v_call: TRBV30; cdr3_aa: CVLAVGAGTEAFF; cdr3_nt: TGTGTTCTGGCGGTTGGGGCCGGAACTGAAGCTTTCTTT
cdr3_length: 16; d_call: -; j_call: TRBJ2-4; clone_size: -; v_call: TRBV5-8; cdr3_aa: CASSLVWELAKNIQYF; cdr3_nt: TGTGCCAGCAGCTTGGTGTGGGAATTAGCCAAAAACATTCAGTACTTC
cdr3_length: 15; d_call: -; j_call: TRBJ2-1; clone_size: -; v_call: TRBV7-3; cdr3_aa: CASSPPDGHVNEQFF; cdr3_nt: TGTGCCAGCAGCCCCCCGGACGGCCATGTGAATGAGCAGTTCTTC
cdr3_length: 18; d_call: -; j_call: TRBJ2-6; clone_size: -; v_call: TRBV2; cdr3_aa: CASLIWGSDRSGANVLTF; cdr3_nt: TGTGCCAGCCTCATATGGGGTTCTGACAGGTCCGGGGCCAACGTCCTGACTTTC
cdr3_length: 15; d_call: TRBD2; j_call: TRBJ2-5; clone_size: -; v_call: TRBV4-3; cdr3_aa: CASSQGGTREETQYF; cdr3_nt: TGCGCCAGCAGCCAAGGTGGGACTAGGGAAGAGACCCAGTACTTC
cdr3_length: 13; d_call: -; j_call: TRBJ1-2; clone_size: -; v_call: TRBV7-2; cdr3_aa: CASSLMGMYGYTF; cdr3_nt: TGTGCCAGCAGCTTAATGGGAATGTATGGCTACACCTTC
cdr3_length: 13; d_call: -; j_call: TRBJ1-1; clone_size: few; v_call: TRBV19; cdr3_aa: CASMGTVFTEAFF; cdr3_nt: TGTGCCAGTATGGGGACTGTTTTCACTGAAGCTTTCTTT
cdr3_length: 11; d_call: -; j_call: TRBJ2-7; clone_size: -; v_call: TRBV20-1; cdr3_aa: CSVGSSYEQYF; cdr3_nt: TGCAGTGTGGGCAGTTCCTACGAGCAGTACTTC
cdr3_length: 14; d_call: TRBD1; j_call: TRBJ1-1; clone_size: -; v_call: TRBV18; cdr3_aa: CASSQGTGNTEAFF; cdr3_nt: TGTGCCAGCTCACAAGGGACAGGGAACACTGAAGCTTTCTTT
cdr3_length: 15; d_call: -; j_call: TRBJ1-5; clone_size: -; v_call: TRBV29-1; cdr3_aa: CSVALSDGEYQPQHF; cdr3_nt: TGCAGCGTTGCTCTATCGGACGGAGAGTATCAGCCCCAGCATTTT
cdr3_length: 17; d_call: -; j_call: TRBJ1-2; clone_size: few; v_call: TRBV6-1; cdr3_aa: CASSATGLGDFDYGYTF; cdr3_nt: TGTGCCAGCAGTGCTACAGGGCTGGGCGACTTTGACTATGGCTACACCTTC
cdr3_length: 15; d_call: TRBD1; j_call: TRBJ2-7; clone_size: once; v_call: TRBV6-5; cdr3_aa: CASRGAGTGAYEQYF; cdr3_nt: TGTGCCAGCAGGGGGGCCGGGACAGGGGCCTACGAGCAGTACTTC
cdr3_length: 14; d_call: -; j_call: TRBJ1-1; clone_size: -; v_call: TRBV6-1; cdr3_aa: CASSVTWGDTEAFF; cdr3_nt: TGTGCCAGCAGTGTAACCTGGGGGGACACTGAAGCTTTCTTT
cdr3_length: 15; d_call: -; j_call: TRBJ2-5; clone_size: once; v_call: TRBV7-2; cdr3_aa: CASSGSGRGRETQYF; cdr3_nt: TGTGCCAGCAGCGGTAGTGGTAGGGGTAGAGAGACCCAGTACTTC
cdr3_length: 15; d_call: TRBD2; j_call: TRBJ2-2; clone_size: -; v_call: TRBV18; cdr3_aa: CASSPGLADTGELFF; cdr3_nt: TGTGCCAGCTCACCGGGACTAGCTGACACCGGGGAGCTGTTTTTT
cdr3_length: 16; d_call: -; j_call: TRBJ2-2; clone_size: -; v_call: TRBV7-6; cdr3_aa: CASSLEGSGNTGELFF; cdr3_nt: TGTGCCAGCAGCTTAGAGGGCAGCGGTAACACCGGGGAGCTGTTTTTT
cdr3_length: 13; d_call: -; j_call: TRBJ2-2; clone_size: -; v_call: TRBV25-1; cdr3_aa: CASSAANTGELFF; cdr3_nt: TGTGCCAGCAGTGCTGCGAACACCGGGGAGCTGTTTTTT
cdr3_length: 17; d_call: -; j_call: TRBJ2-6; clone_size: -; v_call: TRBV13; cdr3_aa: CASTTMGRRSGANVLTF; cdr3_nt: TGTGCCAGCACCACGATGGGCAGGAGGTCTGGGGCCAACGTCCTGACTTTC
cdr3_length: 14; d_call: -; j_call: TRBJ1-2; clone_size: -; v_call: TRBV9; cdr3_aa: CASSEWDESYGYTF; cdr3_nt: TGTGCCAGCAGCGAGTGGGACGAGTCTTATGGCTACACCTTC
cdr3_length: 16; d_call: TRBD2; j_call: TRBJ2-7; clone_size: -; v_call: TRBV27; cdr3_aa: CASSRTQTSGYYEQYF; cdr3_nt: TGTGCCAGCAGTCGAACCCAGACTAGCGGTTACTACGAGCAGTACTTC
cdr3_length: 18; d_call: TRBD1; j_call: TRBJ1-1; clone_size: -; v_call: TRBV5-1; cdr3_aa: CASSLGQGVGVMNTEAFF; cdr3_nt: TGCGCCAGCAGCTTGGGACAGGGGGTCGGAGTTATGAACACTGAAGCTTTCTTT
cdr3_length: 15; d_call: -; j_call: TRBJ2-7; clone_size: -; v_call: TRBV30; cdr3_aa: CAWSALGTGGYEQYF; cdr3_nt: TGTGCCTGGAGTGCCCTCGGGACTGGGGGCTACGAGCAGTACTTC
cdr3_length: 11; d_call: -; j_call: TRBJ2-7; clone_size: -; v_call: TRBV14; cdr3_aa: CASSQVNEQYF; cdr3_nt: TGTGCCAGCAGCCAAGTCAACGAGCAGTACTTC
cdr3_length: 16; d_call: -; j_call: TRBJ1-5; clone_size: -; v_call: TRBV11-2; cdr3_aa: CASSLDWGGTNQPQHF; cdr3_nt: TGTGCCAGCAGCTTAGATTGGGGGGGTACCAATCAGCCCCAGCATTTT
cdr3_length: 17; d_call: TRBD2; j_call: TRBJ2-1; clone_size: -; v_call: TRBV5-1; cdr3_aa: CASSLVPSGMGYNEQFF; cdr3_nt: TGCGCCAGCAGCTTGGTCCCTAGCGGGATGGGGTACAATGAGCAGTTCTTC
cdr3_length: 15; d_call: -; j_call: TRBJ2-6; clone_size: -; v_call: TRBV25-1; cdr3_aa: CASSSAWAVRSVLTF; cdr3_nt: TGTGCCAGCAGCTCAGCATGGGCAGTCCGAAGCGTCCTGACTTTC
cdr3_length: 13; d_call: -; j_call: TRBJ1-1; clone_size: -; v_call: TRBV30; cdr3_aa: CAWSDDYGAEAFF; cdr3_nt: TGTGCCTGGAGTGACGATTACGGGGCTGAAGCTTTCTTT
cdr3_length: 14; d_call: TRBD1; j_call: TRBJ1-2; clone_size: few; v_call: TRBV7-2; cdr3_aa: CASSLTGTGYGYTF; cdr3_nt: TGTGCCAGCAGCTTAACCGGGACAGGGTATGGCTACACCTTC
cdr3_length: 12; d_call: -; j_call: TRBJ2-7; clone_size: -; v_call: TRBV7-9; cdr3_aa: CASSLSSYEQYF; cdr3_nt: TGTGCCAGCAGCCTAAGCTCCTACGAGCAGTACTTC
cdr3_length: 13; d_call: -; j_call: TRBJ2-2; clone_size: -; v_call: TRBV7-9; cdr3_aa: CASSPIGAGELFF; cdr3_nt: TGTGCCAGCAGCCCGATAGGGGCCGGGGAGCTGTTTTTT
cdr3_length: 13; d_call: TRBD1; j_call: TRBJ1-2; clone_size: few; v_call: TRBV2; cdr3_aa: CASSWDRGPGYTF; cdr3_nt: TGTGCCAGCAGTTGGGACAGGGGTCCTGGCTACACCTTC
cdr3_length: 14; d_call: -; j_call: TRBJ2-5; clone_size: -; v_call: TRBV2; cdr3_aa: CASRPSKGLETQYF; cdr3_nt: TGTGCCAGCAGGCCAAGCAAGGGACTAGAGACCCAGTACTTC
cdr3_length: 13; d_call: TRBD1; j_call: TRBJ2-7; clone_size: few; v_call: TRBV28; cdr3_aa: CASSFDRDNEQYF; cdr3_nt: TGTGCCAGCAGCTTCGACAGGGACAACGAGCAGTACTTC
cdr3_length: 13; d_call: -; j_call: TRBJ1-1; clone_size: -; v_call: TRBV5-1; cdr3_aa: CASSPRDVTEAFF; cdr3_nt: TGCGCCAGCAGCCCCCGGGACGTCACTGAAGCTTTCTTT
cdr3_length: 16; d_call: -; j_call: TRBJ2-7; clone_size: few; v_call: TRBV5-1; cdr3_aa: CASRRWGQGGFYEQYF; cdr3_nt: TGCGCCAGCAGGAGATGGGGTCAAGGGGGGTTCTACGAGCAGTACTTC
cdr3_length: 16; d_call: -; j_call: TRBJ1-5; clone_size: -; v_call: TRBV30; cdr3_aa: CACSPGAGVDNQPQHF; cdr3_nt: TGTGCCTGCTCCCCCGGGGCAGGGGTAGACAATCAGCCCCAGCATTTT
cdr3_length: 13; d_call: -; j_call: TRBJ2-7; clone_size: once; v_call: TRBV28; cdr3_aa: CASMRDQPNGQYF; cdr3_nt: TGTGCCAGCATGAGGGACCAACCTAATGGGCAGTACTTC
cdr3_length: 14; d_call: -; j_call: TRBJ1-1; clone_size: -; v_call: TRBV5-4; cdr3_aa: CASSLQGTYTEAFF; cdr3_nt: TGTGCCAGCAGCCTACAGGGAACCTACACTGAAGCTTTCTTT
cdr3_length: 18; d_call: TRBD1; j_call: TRBJ1-4; clone_size: -; v_call: TRBV4-1; cdr3_aa: CASSQDKPGQATNEKLFF; cdr3_nt: TGCGCCAGCAGCCAAGATAAACCGGGACAGGCAACTAATGAAAAACTGTTTTTT
cdr3_length: 13; d_call: -; j_call: TRBJ2-7; clone_size: -; v_call: TRBV7-8; cdr3_aa: CASSPDTGYEQYF; cdr3_nt: TGTGCCAGCAGCCCGGACACCGGCTACGAGCAGTACTTC
cdr3_length: 14; d_call: -; j_call: TRBJ1-3; clone_size: -; v_call: TRBV28; cdr3_aa: CASDSNLSGNTIYF; cdr3_nt: TGTGCCAGCGACAGCAACCTCTCTGGAAACACCATATATTTT
cdr3_length: 13; d_call: TRBD1; j_call: TRBJ1-2; clone_size: few; v_call: TRBV27; cdr3_aa: CASSSRQGLGYTF; cdr3_nt: TGTGCCAGCAGTTCTCGACAGGGACTTGGCTACACCTTC
cdr3_length: 15; d_call: -; j_call: TRBJ1-3; clone_size: once; v_call: TRBV30; cdr3_aa: CAWGPGPSSGNTIYF; cdr3_nt: TGTGCCTGGGGACCGGGACCCAGCTCTGGAAACACCATATATTTT